Listed below are T cell receptor beta chains from one sample, sequenced in a study of cytomegalovirus exposure and HLA in healthy donors. Some clones are missing from TCRdb's copy, which holds only in-frame ones; the method was immunoSEQ multiplex PCR. Of approximately 190,000 clones listed, 65% to 85% were seen once; the top ten hold about 0.092%. Sequenced material: PBMCs. The receptors were gathered from a boy between 2 and 10 years old in good health and CMV-seronegative. Each CDR3 is given with its conserved first and last residue.

j_call | v_call | cdr3_aa
TRBJ2-1 | TRBV28 | CASSPGTWGSLSSYNEQFF
TRBJ1-1 | TRBV4-3 | CASSQDLVRSEAFF
TRBJ1-2 | TRBV7-2 | CASSTWDRANYGYTF
TRBJ1-2 | TRBV5-1 | CASSSEGSYGYTF
TRBJ1-6 | TRBV5-6 | CASSVYRNSPLHF
TRBJ1-2 | TRBV7-9 | CASSGLLNYGYTF
TRBJ1-2 | TRBV5-5 | CASSSLRQGYGYTF
TRBJ1-6 | TRBV9 | CASSGTGTKNSPLHF
TRBJ1-1 | TRBV11-3 | CASSSRRTGGLSDTEAFF
TRBJ1-1 | TRBV6-6 | CASIQQGANTEAFF
TRBJ2-7 | TRBV7-2 | CASSLTGDFYEQYF
TRBJ2-7 | TRBV27 | CASSPRGPGHEQYF
TRBJ1-1 | TRBV7-2 | CASSLRTSGFMNTEAFF
TRBJ2-2 | TRBV4-2 | CASSQNLYSGGELFF
TRBJ2-3 | TRBV6-5 | CASSYGGLNTDTQYF
TRBJ1-1 | TRBV10-1 | CASTTPGRTWRGNTEAFF
TRBJ1-1 | TRBV10-1 | CASHYSMNTEAFF
TRBJ1-5 | TRBV6-1 | CATSQNSNQPQHF
TRBJ2-7 | TRBV5-4 | CASSLQGSTYEQYF
TRBJ2-5 | TRBV11-3 | CASSLGLPGGQETQYF
TRBJ1-2 | TRBV7-9 | CASSLVAVFGYGYTF
TRBJ1-4 | TRBV4-3 | CASSQDLTGPTNEKLFF
TRBJ1-6 | TRBV5-3 | CARSPKKIRTGSSPLHF
TRBJ1-1 | TRBV6-5 | CASTLRGDTEAFF
TRBJ2-2 | TRBV11-2 | CASSLDLEAGGQLGELFF
TRBJ2-3 | TRBV2 | CASSEGGGGRDTQYF
TRBJ2-5 | TRBV30 | CAWSAGGSKTQYF
NA | TRBV9 | CASSVDQGTGRAEQYF
TRBJ2-4 | TRBV5-8 | CASSWSPGTSAKNIQYF
TRBJ2-2 | TRBV5-4 | CASSLRPGLAGVTTGELFF
TRBJ2-3 | TRBV7-6 | CASSSALAPGTQYF
TRBJ1-3 | TRBV7-2 | CASSLSSLSSGNTIYF
TRBJ2-7 | TRBV19 | CASSNGQRPYEQYF
TRBJ2-2 | TRBV5-1 | CASSKTSGGTGELFF
TRBJ1-5 | TRBV7-9 | CASSLGVGGANQPQHF
TRBJ1-2 | TRBV4-2 | CASSQDPTLRPNGYTF
TRBJ2-5 | TRBV7-6 | CASSYGQSQETQYF
TRBJ1-2 | TRBV6-1 | CASSEVGDRVGYTF
TRBJ2-3 | TRBV5-1 | CASSFQGLAGPLTDTQYF
TRBJ2-1 | TRBV9 | CASSQDYNEQFF
TRBJ1-2 | TRBV19 | CASSLEGYGYTF
TRBJ1-2 | TRBV10-2 | CASSGYLSVGYTF
TRBJ1-6 | TRBV4-3 | CASSQWRAEENSPLHF
TRBJ1-2 | TRBV4-1 | CASSQGRAYYTF
TRBJ2-3 | TRBV7-2 | CASSLVGPPGTGVTDTQYF
TRBJ1-5 | TRBV27 | CASSGDRAAQPQHF
TRBJ2-1 | TRBV5-1 | CASRPRAGGPYVGEQFF
TRBJ2-7 | TRBV20-1 | CSATRTDEQYF
TRBJ1-6 | TRBV4-1 | CASSQEGHRSSAPLHF
TRBJ1-1 | TRBV7-2 | CASSTGQGMNTEAFF
TRBJ2-7 | TRBV4-3 | CASSQDTDYEQYF
TRBJ1-2 | TRBV27 | CASSSGSGGYTF